A single sample gave rise to the 13 T cell receptor beta chains below, sequenced in a study of T-cell reconstitution after alpha-beta-depleted transplantation in children. Preparation of the TCRbeta library involved a method that used unique molecular identifiers. TCRdb recomputed calls from the PCR reads with MiXCR, one row per CDR3 protein. The sample lists around 71,000 distinct CDR3 sequences; 5.5% to 7.5% were seen once. The sample was PBMCs from the stem cell graft donor, taken from the stem cell graft. These receptors were collected from a human donor who donated a stem cell graft to a child with acute lymphoblastic leukemia.

The genes are TRBV20-1 and TRBJ2-7; 7 nucleotides align to TRBD2. V trimming: 3 bases; J trimming: 1 base; junction bases outside the gene matches: 6. Germline V gene data show CDR1 as DFQATT and CDR2 as SNEGSKA (reference sequence). The CDR3 loop spans 14 amino acids. The CDR3 here is CSASLPSGSYEQYF. The CDR3 bases are TGCAGTGCTAGTCTACCTAGCGGATCCTACGAGCAGTACTTC.

This clonotype appeared many times. The J gene is TRBJ1-6, the V gene TRBV12-3 or TRBV12-4; no clear D gene. This CDR3 region has 14 residues. Trimming pared 0 bases from V and 7 bases from J, leaving 7 bases between. Here the CDR3 reads CASSLAGGNSPLHF. CDR3 nucleotide sequence: TGTGCCAGCAGTTTAGCAGGTGGCAATTCACCCCTCCACTTT.

This clonotype was recorded only once. The chain couples TRBV7-3 to TRBJ2-2; 7 nucleotides align to TRBD2. V trimming: 8 bases; J trimming: 1 base; junction bases outside the gene matches: 1. The CDR3 has 13 residues. CDR1 and CDR2 (germline): SGHTA, FQGTGA. As DNA, the CDR3 is TGTGCCAGCCAGCGGGGGAACACCGGGGAGCTGTTTTTT. It yields the protein CASQRGNTGELFF.

The sample holds many counts of this clonotype. The chain has TRBV7-7 and TRBJ1-4; the D gene is possibly TRBD1 (6 bases). Germline CDR1 reads SSHAT; CDR2 reads FNYEAQ (reference sequence). V was clipped by 5 bases and J by 8 bases, with 9 bases between them. There are 12 residues in the CDR3. The CDR3 region is CASSETGEKLFF. As DNA, the CDR3 is TGTGCCAGCAGCGAGACAGGAGAAAAACTGTTTTTT.

This clonotype was observed many times. V and J are TRBV4-3 and TRBJ2-3; D gene unclear. Germline V gene sequence: CDR1 LGHNA, CDR2 YSLEER. V shed 0 bases and J shed 3 bases, with 10 bases lying between them. The CDR3 has 15 amino acids. The CDR3 region is CASSQDRASTDTQYF. The CDR3 region has the DNA TGCGCCAGCAGCCAAGATAGGGCCAGTACAGATACGCAGTATTTT.

This clonotype has a count of ten or more. The chain employs TRBV29-1 and TRBJ2-1, with D unclear. Germline lookup yields CDR1 SQVTM and CDR2 ANQGSEA. CDR3 length equals 13 residues. Trimming took 4 bases from V and 3 from J, leaving 10 bases between them. The CDR3 sequence is CSVVAGVYNEQFF. In DNA, the CDR3 is TGCAGCGTTGTCGCTGGTGTCTACAATGAGCAGTTCTTC.

This clonotype was counted a few times. The chain links TRBV4-3 to TRBJ1-6, with D unclear. CDR3 length: 16 amino acids. Between the trimmed V and J ends, which lost 0 bases and 6 bases, there was a span of 12 bases. The germline V gene encodes CDR1 LGHNA and CDR2 YSLEER. Here the CDR3 reads CASSQEGYPPNSPLHF. Written as DNA, the CDR3 is TGCGCCAGCAGCCAAGAGGGTTACCCGCCTAATTCACCCCTCCACTTT.

Only a few counts were recorded for this clonotype. This sequence joins TRBV7-2 and TRBJ2-3; D is undetermined. Germline CDR1 reads SGHTA; CDR2 reads FQGNSA. This CDR3 is built from 14 residues. Trimming stripped 2 bases from V and 0 bases from J, with 6 bases between. The CDR3 coding sequence is TGTGCCAGCAGCTTATACCGGAGCACAGATACGCAGTATTTT. Protein: CASSLYRSTDTQYF.

This clonotype was counted many times. The chain uses TRBV12-5 and TRBJ2-1, with 10 bases lining up with TRBD2. In germline, CDR1 is LGHNT, CDR2 FRNRAP. CDR3 length: 20 amino acids. J gave up 8 bases and V 4 bases, and 23 bases lay outside the gene matches. For the CDR3, the DNA is TGTGCTAGTGGTTCTTCCCCTAGCGGACTACTAGCGGGAAGTCGGGATGAGCAGTTCTTC. Amino acids: CASGSSPSGLLAGSRDEQFF.

This clonotype occurred many times. The chain joins TRBV20-1 to TRBJ2-6; D remains unclear. Germline V gives CDR1 DFQATT, CDR2 SNEGSKA (reference sequence). The length of the CDR3 is 13 residues. Trimming left V 6 bases short and J 0 bases short, with 6 bases between. As DNA, the CDR3 is TGCAGTGCCGAGGACTCTGGGGCCAACGTCCTGACTTTC. As protein: CSAEDSGANVLTF.

Note on this clonotype: A junction boundary mismatches the germline segment, possibly from a read error. This sequence joins TRBV27 and TRBJ2-3, with D tentatively TRBD1 or TRBD2 (5 bases each). From germline, CDR1 is MNHEY and CDR2 SMNVEV (reference sequence). The CDR3 has 16 residues. DNA of the CDR3: TGTGCCAGCAGTTTAAGAGGGACCTACAGCACAGATAGGCAGTATTTT. Protein: CASSLRGTYSTDRQYF.

This clonotype was picked up a small number of times. The V gene is TRBV4-1, the J gene TRBJ1-6; no firm D call. This CDR3 is built from 12 residues. Looked up from germline, CDR1 is MGHRA and CDR2 is YSYEKL. Trimming left V 6 bases short and J 5 bases short, with 5 bases between. CDR3 sequence reads: CASRLNNSPLHF. Here the CDR3 DNA reads TGCGCCAGCAGACTAAATAATTCACCCCTCCACTTT.

This clonotype was observed at least ten times. The genes are TRBV20-1 and TRBJ2-3; TRBD2 aligns across 13 bases. The CDR3 has 17 residues. In germline, CDR1 is DFQATT, CDR2 SNEGSKA (reference sequence). V was pared by 1 base and J by 1 base, with 5 bases of the junction left unmatched. Here the CDR3 DNA reads TGCAGTGCTAGAGGTCAGGGACTAGCGGGGCGCACAGATACGCAGTATTTT. Amino acid sequence: CSARGQGLAGRTDTQYF.